The source of this T cell receptor (beta chain) is a study of blood T cell repertoires in COVID-19. Study summary: The analysed material was cDNA or gDNA that came from T cells, B-cell-depleted T cells, or PBMCs.

Germline V gene sequence: CDR1 MNHEY, CDR2 SMNVEV (reference sequence). CDR3 length: 17 residues. After removal of 2 bases from V and 3 bases from J, the junction contained 8 bases not matched to a gene. TCRdb keeps only in-frame clones here, not all; method: immunoSEQ multiplex PCR. Among some 130,000 clones listed, approximately 84% were seen once. J is TRBJ2-1 and V is TRBV27, with 9 positions matching TRBD2. This receptor was identified in a human donor in a cohort sampled during active COVID-19. Sequencing used peripheral blood. Here the CDR3 DNA reads TGTGCCAGCAGTTTAAGTCCCGGACTAGCGATCTACAATGAGCAGTTCTTC. Encoded protein: CASSLSPGLAIYNEQFF.